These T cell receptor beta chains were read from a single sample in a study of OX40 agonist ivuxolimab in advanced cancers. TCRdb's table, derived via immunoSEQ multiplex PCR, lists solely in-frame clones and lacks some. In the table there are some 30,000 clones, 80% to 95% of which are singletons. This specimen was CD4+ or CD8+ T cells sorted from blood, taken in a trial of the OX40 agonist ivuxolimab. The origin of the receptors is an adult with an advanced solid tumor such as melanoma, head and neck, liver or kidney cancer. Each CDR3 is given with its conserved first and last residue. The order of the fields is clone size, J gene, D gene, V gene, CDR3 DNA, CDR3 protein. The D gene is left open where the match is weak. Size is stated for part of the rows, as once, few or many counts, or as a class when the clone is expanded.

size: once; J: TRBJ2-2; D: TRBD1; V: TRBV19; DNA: TGTGCCAGTAGTATTGGTGTCAGGGGGCGGAACGGGGAGCTGTTTTTT; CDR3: CASSIGVRGRNGELFF
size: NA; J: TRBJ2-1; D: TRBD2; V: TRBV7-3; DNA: TGTGCCAGCAGCTCAAGAGCGGGAGGAACCTACAATGAGCAGTTCTTC; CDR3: CASSSRAGGTYNEQFF
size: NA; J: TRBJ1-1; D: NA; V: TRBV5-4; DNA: TGTGCCAGCAGCTTGAAGGCTGAAGCTTTCTTT; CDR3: CASSLKAEAFF
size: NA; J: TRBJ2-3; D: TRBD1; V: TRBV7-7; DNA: TGTGCCAGCAGCCCGGGACAGGGAACAGATACGCAGTATTTT; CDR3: CASSPGQGTDTQYF
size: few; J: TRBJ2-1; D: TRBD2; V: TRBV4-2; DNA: TGTGCCAGCAGCCAAGATTGGGGGGGGACTGTGGCCAATGAGCAGTTCTTC; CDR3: CASSQDWGGTVANEQFF
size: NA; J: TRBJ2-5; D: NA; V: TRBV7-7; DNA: TGTGCCAGCAGCTTAAACCCACAGCAAGAGACCCAGTACTTC; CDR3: CASSLNPQQETQYF
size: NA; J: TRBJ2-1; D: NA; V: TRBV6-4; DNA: TGTGCCAGCAGCCCGCGGCGGGGGCCCAACAATGAGCGGTTCTTC; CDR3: CASSPRRGPNNERFF
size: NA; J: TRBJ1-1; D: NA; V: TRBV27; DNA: TGTGCCAGCAGTTTGCCAAACACTGAAGCTTTCTTT; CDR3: CASSLPNTEAFF
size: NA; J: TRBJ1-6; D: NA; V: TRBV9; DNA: TGTGCCAGCAGCCCCGGAGGGGGGTCCGGTTCACCCCTCCACTTT; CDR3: CASSPGGGSGSPLHF
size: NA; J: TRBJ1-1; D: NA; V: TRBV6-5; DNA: TGTGCCAGCAGGGCGGGACACTCGAACACTGAAGCTTTCTTT; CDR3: CASRAGHSNTEAFF
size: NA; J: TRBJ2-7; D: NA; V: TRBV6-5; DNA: TGTGCCAGCAGTTTCGCAGGGAGGCGAGAGCAGTACTTC; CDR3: CASSFAGRREQYF
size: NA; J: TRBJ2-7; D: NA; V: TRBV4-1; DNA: TGCGCCAGCAGCCAAGAAGGATACGGTCCCTACGAGCAGTACTTC; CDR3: CASSQEGYGPYEQYF
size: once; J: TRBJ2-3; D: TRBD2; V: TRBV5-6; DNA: TGTGCCAGCAGCTCGGGACTAGCGGGGGGGCTGAGCACAGATACGCAGTATTTT; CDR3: CASSSGLAGGLSTDTQYF
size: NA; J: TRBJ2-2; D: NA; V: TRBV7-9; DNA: TGTGCCAGCAGCCTCCCGACTGGAACCGGGGAGCTGTTTTTT; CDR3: CASSLPTGTGELFF
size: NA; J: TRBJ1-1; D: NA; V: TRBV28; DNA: TGTGCCAGCAGTTTACTGACAGTGAACACTGAAGCTTTCTTT; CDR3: CASSLLTVNTEAFF
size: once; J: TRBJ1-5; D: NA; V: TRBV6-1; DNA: TGTGCCAGCAGCCCGACAGGACGTCAGCCCCAGCATTTT; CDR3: CASSPTGRQPQHF
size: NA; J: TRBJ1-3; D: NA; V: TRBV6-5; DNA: TGTGCCAGCAGTTACTCCCACTCTGGAAACACCATATATTTT; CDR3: CASSYSHSGNTIYF
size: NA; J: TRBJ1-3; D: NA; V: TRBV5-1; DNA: TGCGCCAGCAGCTTGGGAGGGGGGTCTGGAAACACCATATATTTT; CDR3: CASSLGGGSGNTIYF
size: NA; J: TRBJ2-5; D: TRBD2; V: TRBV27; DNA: TGTGCCAGCAGTACGGGGACTAGCGGCCAAGAGACCCAGTACTTC; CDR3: CASSTGTSGQETQYF
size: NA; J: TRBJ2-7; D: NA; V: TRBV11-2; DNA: TGTGCCAGCAGCCAGACGGGAGTTGGGTCTCCCTACGAGCAGTACTTC; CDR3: CASSQTGVGSPYEQYF
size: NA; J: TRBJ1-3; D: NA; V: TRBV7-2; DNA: TGTGCCAGCAGCTTAACGGGAGTAGGGGCTGGAAACACCATATATTTT; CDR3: CASSLTGVGAGNTIYF
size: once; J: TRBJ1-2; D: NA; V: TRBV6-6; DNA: TGTGCCAGCAGACTCGGGGGGGACTATGGCTACACCTTC; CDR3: CASRLGGDYGYTF
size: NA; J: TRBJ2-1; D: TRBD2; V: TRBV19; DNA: TGTGCCAGTAGGGAGCTAGCGGGAGGTCGGAATGAGCAGTTCTTC; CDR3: CASRELAGGRNEQFF
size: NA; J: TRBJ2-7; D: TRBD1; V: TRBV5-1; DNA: TGCGCCAGCAGCTTAGGGACAGGGACGTACGAGCAGTACTTC; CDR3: CASSLGTGTYEQYF
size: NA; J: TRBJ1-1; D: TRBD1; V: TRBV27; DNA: TGTGCCAGCAGCGCAGGGGGCCGGGCTTTCTTT; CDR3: CASSAGGRAFF
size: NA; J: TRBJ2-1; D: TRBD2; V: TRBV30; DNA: TGTGCCTGGAGTGTACTAACGGGAGGGAGTGAGCAGTTCTTC; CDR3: CAWSVLTGGSEQFF
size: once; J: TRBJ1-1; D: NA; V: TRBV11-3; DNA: TGTGCCAGCAGCTTAGCGGGCAGACTGAACACTGAAGCTTTCTTT; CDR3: CASSLAGRLNTEAFF
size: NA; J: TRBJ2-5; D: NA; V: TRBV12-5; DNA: TGTGCTAGCGGTTCGCAAGAGACCCAGTACTTC; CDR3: CASGSQETQYF
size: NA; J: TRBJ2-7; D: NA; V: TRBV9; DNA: TGTGCCAGCAGCGTAAGCTCAGGGGCTAGCGAGCAGTACTTC; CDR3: CASSVSSGASEQYF
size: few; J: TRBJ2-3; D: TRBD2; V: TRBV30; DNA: TGTGCCTCTTTAAGGGCGGGAGGGACTAGCACAGATACGCAGTATTTT; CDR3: CASLRAGGTSTDTQYF
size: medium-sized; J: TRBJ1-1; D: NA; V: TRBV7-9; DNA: TGTGCCAGCAGCTTCGGTGTAGCCGAAGCTTTCTTT; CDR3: CASSFGVAEAFF
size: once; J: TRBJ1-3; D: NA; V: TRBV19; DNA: TGTGCCAGTAGCCCAAGCCGAGGGGGGTTAATGCCTGGAAACACCATATATTTT; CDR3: CASSPSRGGLMPGNTIYF
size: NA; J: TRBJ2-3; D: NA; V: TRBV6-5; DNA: TGTGCCAGCAGCTCGGGGGGCCACACAGATACGCAGTATTTT; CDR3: CASSSGGHTDTQYF
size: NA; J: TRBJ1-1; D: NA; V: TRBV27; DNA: TGTGCCAGCAGTCACCTGGGGGGCACTGAAGCTTTCTTT; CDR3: CASSHLGGTEAFF
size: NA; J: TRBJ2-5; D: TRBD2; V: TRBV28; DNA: TGTGCCAGCATCCCCGGTGGGGCGGGGGGGGAAGAGACCCAGTACTTC; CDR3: CASIPGGAGGEETQYF
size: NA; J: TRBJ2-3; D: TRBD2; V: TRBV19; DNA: TGTGCCAGTAGTATAGATCGGGAGGGAAAAGACACAGATACGCAGTATTTT; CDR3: CASSIDREGKDTDTQYF
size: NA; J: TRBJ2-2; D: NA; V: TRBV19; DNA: TGTGCCAGTAGTATAGTACCGGGGCCGAACGGGGAGCTGTTTTTT; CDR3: CASSIVPGPNGELFF